This T cell receptor beta chain was sequenced in a study of T-cell reconstitution after alpha-beta-depleted transplantation in children. Using unique molecular identifiers, the investigators prepared the TCRbeta library. TCRdb independently ran MiXCR on the PCR reads; one entry per CDR3 protein. The sample consists of about 610,000 distinct CDR3 sequences, about 10% of them appearing once. The CDR3 length is 18 residues. Looked up from germline, CDR1 is LGHNA and CDR2 is YNFKEQ. Trimming shortened V by 0 bases and J by 0 bases, and 12 bases separated the two germline ends. The chain carries TRBV4-2 and TRBJ2-6, with D uncertain. Sequencing was performed on PBMCs from the stem cell graft donor, taken from the stem cell graft. The receptor was isolated from a human donor who donated a stem cell graft to a child with acute myeloid leukemia. CDR3 DNA: TGTGCCAGCAGCCAAGATGAGCAGCCCCTCTCTGGGGCCAACGTCCTGACTTTC. The encoded protein is CASSQDEQPLSGANVLTF.